The 8 T cell receptor beta chains in this list originate from one sample, sequenced in a study of blood T cell repertoires in COVID-19. The repertoire was sequenced with immunoSEQ multiplex PCR; TCRdb's copy has only in-frame clones and lacks some. The sample includes around 180,000 clones, 85% to 90% of them seen just once. The specimen sequenced was peripheral blood. The receptors stem from a woman younger than 45 with active or convalescent COVID-19.

V and J are TRBV11-2 and TRBJ1-3; 10 bases are a match to TRBD1. With V trimmed by 3 bases and J by 5 bases, 1 base remained unmatched. The length of the CDR3 is 14 residues. From germline, CDR1 is SGHAT and CDR2 FQNNGV. CDR3 protein: CASSLTGGRNTIYF. The CDR3 nucleotides are TGTGCCAGCAGCTTGACAGGGGGCAGAAACACCATATATTTT.

The chain uses TRBV5-1 and TRBJ1-4; TRBD1 matches 9 bases. CDR1 and CDR2 from the germline V gene are SGHRS and YFSETQ. With 7 bases clipped from V and 7 bases from J, the junction kept 5 bases outside the gene matches. The CDR3 has 13 amino acids. CDR3 in amino acids: CASGQGYGEKLFF. The DNA of the CDR3 is TGCGCCAGCGGACAGGGGTACGGTGAAAAACTGTTTTTT.

The V gene is TRBV6-5, the J gene TRBJ1-2; D is possibly TRBD1 (6 bases). V gave up 2 bases and J gave up 6 bases, with 13 bases separating them. Germline-derived CDR1 and CDR2 are MNHEY and SVGAGI. The CDR3 is made up of 14 amino acids. Here the CDR3 reads CASSYLQGGDGYTF. CDR3 DNA: TGTGCCAGCAGTTACCTACAGGGTGGGGATGGCTACACCTTC.

This sequence joins TRBV30 and TRBJ2-3; D may be TRBD1 (6 bases). CDR1 GTSNPN and CDR2 SVGIG come from the germline V gene (reference sequence). CDR3 length: 12 residues. Trimming shortened V by 2 bases and J by 3 bases, and 6 bases separated the two germline ends. CDR3 sequence: CAWSQGTDTQYF. The CDR3 region has the DNA TGTGCCTGGAGTCAGGGGACAGATACGCAGTATTTT.

The V gene is TRBV13, the J gene TRBJ2-1, with 7 bases aligning to TRBD2. This CDR3 spans 14 amino acids. CDR1 and CDR2 (germline): PRHDT, FYEKMQ (reference sequence). The V and J ends lost 6 bases and 14 bases, in that order; junction bases with no gene match: 16. CDR3 loop: CASREGTQRGLEFF. In nucleotides, the CDR3 is TGTGCCAGCAGGGAGGGGACCCAGCGGGGTTTGGAGTTCTTC.

This clone turned up a few times. This sequence joins TRBV7-2 and TRBJ2-2, with D unclear. The CDR3 covers 14 residues. From germline, CDR1 is SGHTA and CDR2 FQGNSA. Trimming stripped 5 bases from V and 0 bases from J, with 7 bases between. The CDR3 DNA reads TGTGCCAGCAGCCTGGGCGCGAACACCGGGGAGCTGTTTTTT. It is translated as CASSLGANTGELFF.

The J gene is TRBJ2-1, the V gene TRBV12-3 or TRBV12-4; a weak D match, TRBD1 (5 bases). The CDR3 sequence is 13 residues long. The germline V and J ends were trimmed by 6 bases and 4 bases, with 10 bases remaining between them. The CDR3 is CASRTTAYNEQFF. In DNA form, the CDR3 reads TGTGCCAGCAGGACGACAGCGTACAATGAGCAGTTCTTC.

The chain recombines TRBV29-1 with TRBJ1-1, with D uncertain. V was shortened by 7 bases and J by 1 base, with 10 bases between the two germline ends. From germline, CDR1 is SQVTM and CDR2 ANQGSEA. The CDR3 runs 12 residues. The DNA of the CDR3 is TGCAGCGCTGAGGCCCCGAACACTGAAGCTTTCTTT. Translated, it gives CSAEAPNTEAFF.